This TCR beta chain was recovered during a study of response to subunit inactivated influenza vaccine. V was cut by 3 bases and J by 3 bases, with 9 bases left in between. Per the germline V gene, CDR1 is SGDLS and CDR2 is YYNGEE. The CDR3 has 13 residues. Findings of the study overall: Only a handful of new T cells, the authors suggested, are recruited with each seasonal influenza vaccination.

TCRdb called the RT-PCR reads again in MiXCR, with one record for every CDR3 protein. The repertoire holds some 800,000 distinct CDR3 sequences, with 21% as singletons. This clonotype was recorded once. Its matching antigen is unknown. This sequence originates from a man in his fifties or sixties who received an inactivated influenza vaccine. The sample here was PBMCs from blood, taken 5 days after vaccination. The J gene is TRBJ2-5, the V gene TRBV9; D is uncertain. The CDR3, as DNA: TGTGCCAGCAGCGAACCCTCTAAAGAGACCCAGTACTTC. This sequence encodes CASSEPSKETQYF.